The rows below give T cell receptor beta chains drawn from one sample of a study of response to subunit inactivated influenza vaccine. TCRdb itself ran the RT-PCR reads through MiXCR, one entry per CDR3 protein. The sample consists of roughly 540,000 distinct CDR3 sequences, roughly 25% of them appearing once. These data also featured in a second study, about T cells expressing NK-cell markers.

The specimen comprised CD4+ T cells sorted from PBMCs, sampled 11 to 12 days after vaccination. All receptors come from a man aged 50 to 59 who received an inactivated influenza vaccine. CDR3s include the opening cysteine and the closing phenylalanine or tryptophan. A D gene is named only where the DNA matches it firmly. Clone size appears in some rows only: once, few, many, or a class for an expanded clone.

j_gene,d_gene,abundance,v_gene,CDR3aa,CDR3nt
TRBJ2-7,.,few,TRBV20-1,CSARLEGPPYEQYF,TGCAGTGCTAGACTCGAGGGTCCCCCCTACGAGCAGTACTTC
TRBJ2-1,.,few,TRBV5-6,CASSVTGPNEQFF,TGTGCCAGCAGCGTGACAGGCCCCAATGAGCAGTTCTTC
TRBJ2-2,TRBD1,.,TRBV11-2,CASSLGGTGTGELFF,TGTGCCAGCAGCTTAGGAGGGACAGGGACCGGGGAGCTGTTTTTT
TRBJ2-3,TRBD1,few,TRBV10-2,CASRKGQGITDTQYF,TGCGCCAGCAGGAAGGGACAGGGCATCACAGATACGCAGTATTTT
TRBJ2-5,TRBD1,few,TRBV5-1,CASSLGSGGSGAETQYF,TGCGCCAGCAGCTTGGGGTCAGGGGGCTCAGGTGCAGAGACCCAGTACTTC
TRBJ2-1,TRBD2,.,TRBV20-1,CSARGEREGFNEQFF,TGCAGTGCTAGAGGCGAGCGGGAGGGATTCAATGAGCAGTTCTTC
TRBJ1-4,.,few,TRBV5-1,CASSLGRINNEKLFF,TGCGCCAGCAGCTTGGGTCGGATCAATAATGAAAAACTGTTTTTT
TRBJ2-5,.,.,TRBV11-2,CASSHRTLAVETQYF,TGTGCCAGCAGCCACCGGACCCTGGCGGTCGAGACCCAGTACTTC
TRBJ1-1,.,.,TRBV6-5,CASSYWQETEAFF,TGTGCCAGCAGTTATTGGCAGGAGACTGAAGCTTTCTTT
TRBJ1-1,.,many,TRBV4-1,CASSRQGDTEAFF,TGCGCCAGCAGCCGGCAGGGAGACACTGAAGCTTTCTTT
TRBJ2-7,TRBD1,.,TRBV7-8,CARSWVLDRFSYEQYF,TGTGCCAGAAGCTGGGTATTGGACAGGTTTTCCTACGAGCAGTACTTC
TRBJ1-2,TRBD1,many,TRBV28,CASRRTGANYGYTF,TGTGCCAGCAGGCGAACAGGGGCAAACTATGGCTACACCTTC
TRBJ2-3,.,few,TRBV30,CAWSIGGAADTQYF,TGTGCCTGGAGTATTGGCGGGGCCGCAGATACGCAGTATTTT
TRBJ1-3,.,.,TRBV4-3,CASSQGGLGAGNTIYF,TGCGCCAGCAGCCAGGGGGGTCTGGGGGCTGGAAACACCATATATTTT
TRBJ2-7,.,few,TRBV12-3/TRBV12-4,CASSLARGIPNF,TGTGCCAGCAGTTTAGCGCGAGGCATACCCAACTTC
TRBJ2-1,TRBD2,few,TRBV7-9,CASSQSGSLWNEQFF,TGTGCCAGCAGCCAAAGCGGGAGCTTGTGGAATGAGCAGTTCTTC
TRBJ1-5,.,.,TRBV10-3,CAISERTGPNQPQHF,TGTGCCATCAGTGAACGGACCGGGCCCAATCAGCCCCAGCATTTT
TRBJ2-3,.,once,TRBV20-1,CSASGIGDRDTQYF,TGCAGTGCAAGTGGTATCGGCGATAGAGATACGCAGTATTTT
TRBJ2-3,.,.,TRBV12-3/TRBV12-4,CASSFWGEEDTQYF,TGTGCCAGCAGTTTTTGGGGGGAGGAAGATACGCAGTATTTT
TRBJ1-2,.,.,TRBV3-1,CASSQGLAYGYTF,TGTGCCAGCAGCCAAGGTTTGGCCTATGGCTACACCTTC
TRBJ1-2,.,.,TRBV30,CAWSRVYGYTF,TGTGCCTGGAGCAGGGTATATGGCTACACCTTC
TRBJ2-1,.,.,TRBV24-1,CATSVAGSSSYTEQFF,TGTGCCACCAGCGTGGCAGGGAGTAGCTCCTACACTGAGCAGTTCTTC
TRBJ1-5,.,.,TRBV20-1,CSANKGPNQPQHF,TGCAGTGCTAATAAAGGACCCAATCAGCCCCAGCATTTT
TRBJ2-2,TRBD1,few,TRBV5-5,CASSLGQGAVSGELFF,TGTGCCAGCAGCTTGGGACAGGGGGCAGTATCCGGGGAGCTGTTTTTT
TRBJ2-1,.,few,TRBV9,CASSVAVSAYNEQFF,TGTGCCAGCAGCGTAGCGGTTAGCGCCTACAATGAGCAGTTCTTC
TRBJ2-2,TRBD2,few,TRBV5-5,CASSSGKRGTYTGELFF,TGTGCCAGCAGCTCGGGGAAGCGGGGGACCTACACCGGGGAGCTGTTTTTT
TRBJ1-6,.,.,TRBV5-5,CASSLYRGIYNSPLHF,TGTGCCAGCAGCTTGTACCGCGGGATTTATAATTCACCCCTCCACTTT
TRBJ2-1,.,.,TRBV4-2,CASSQDLGAWSSYNEQFF,TGTGCCAGCAGCCAAGATTTAGGCGCATGGAGCTCCTACAATGAGCAGTTCTTC
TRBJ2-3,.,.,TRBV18,CASSETWVADTQYF,TGTGCCAGCTCAGAAACATGGGTCGCAGATACGCAGTATTTT
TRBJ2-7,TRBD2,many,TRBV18,CASSPQAGSYEQYF,TGTGCCAGCTCACCACAAGCGGGAAGCTACGAGCAGTACTTC
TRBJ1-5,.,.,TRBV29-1,CSVAGERNQPQHF,TGCAGCGTTGCAGGGGAAAGAAATCAGCCCCAGCATTTT
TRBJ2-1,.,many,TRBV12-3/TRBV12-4,CASHRGGGYNEQFF,TGTGCCAGCCACAGAGGGGGGGGCTACAATGAGCAGTTCTTC
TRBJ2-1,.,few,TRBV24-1,CATSAGARSSYNEQFF,TGTGCCACCAGTGCAGGGGCGAGGAGCTCCTACAATGAGCAGTTCTTC
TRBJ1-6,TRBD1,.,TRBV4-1,CASSQGDDRVIPLHF,TGCGCCAGCAGCCAAGGGGACGACAGGGTGATACCCCTCCACTTT
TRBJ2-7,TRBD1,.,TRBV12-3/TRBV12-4,CASSLLGQGKYEQYF,TGTGCCAGCAGTTTATTGGGACAGGGGAAATACGAGCAGTACTTC
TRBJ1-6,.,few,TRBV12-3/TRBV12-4,CASSRTLGRRNSPLHF,TGTGCCAGCAGCCGCACTCTAGGCAGGCGCAATTCACCCCTCCACTTT
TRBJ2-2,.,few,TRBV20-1,CSAKRTLRGTGELFF,TGCAGTGCTAAAAGAACCCTGCGGGGCACCGGGGAGCTGTTTTTT
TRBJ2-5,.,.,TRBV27,CASSSAGPLFQTQYF,TGTGCCAGCAGTTCCGCGGGACCCCTGTTCCAGACCCAGTACTTC
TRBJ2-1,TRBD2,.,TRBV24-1,CATSDNGRNSYNEQFF,TGTGCCACCAGTGATAACGGGAGGAACTCCTACAATGAGCAGTTCTTC
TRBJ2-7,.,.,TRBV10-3,CAIRRDGSSYEQYF,TGTGCCATCAGGCGGGACGGGAGCTCCTACGAGCAGTACTTC